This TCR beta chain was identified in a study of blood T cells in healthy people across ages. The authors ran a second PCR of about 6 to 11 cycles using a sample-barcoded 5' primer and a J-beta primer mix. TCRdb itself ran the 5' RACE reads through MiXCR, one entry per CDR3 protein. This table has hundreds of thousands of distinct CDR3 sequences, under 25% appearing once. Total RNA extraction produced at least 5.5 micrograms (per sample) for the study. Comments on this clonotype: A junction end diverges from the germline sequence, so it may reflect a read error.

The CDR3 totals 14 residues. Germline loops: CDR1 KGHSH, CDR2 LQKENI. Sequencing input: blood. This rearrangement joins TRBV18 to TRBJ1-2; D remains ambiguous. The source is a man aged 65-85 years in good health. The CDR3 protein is CASSPGRTNYGYTF. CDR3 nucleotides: TGTGCTAGCTCACCTGGGCGAACTAACTATGGCTACACCTTC.